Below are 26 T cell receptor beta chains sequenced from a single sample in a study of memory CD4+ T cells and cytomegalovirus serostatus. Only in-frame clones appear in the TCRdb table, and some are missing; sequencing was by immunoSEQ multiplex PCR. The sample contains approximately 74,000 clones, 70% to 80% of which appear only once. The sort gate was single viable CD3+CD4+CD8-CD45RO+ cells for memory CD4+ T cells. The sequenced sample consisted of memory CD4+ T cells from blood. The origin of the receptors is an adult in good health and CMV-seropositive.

The CDR3 bases are TGTGCCAGTAGTGTAGGACAAGCCGAGGCGCAGTTCTTC. Translation: CASSVGQAEAQFF. V usage is TRBV19 and J usage is TRBJ2-1; possible D gene TRBD1, 5 bases. The CDR3 is 13 residues long. The germline gives CDR1 LNHDA, CDR2 SQIVND (reference sequence). The V gene lost 5 bases and the J gene lost 12 bases, with 17 bases spanning the gap.

CDR3 sequence (DNA): TGTGCCAGCAGGGGACTAGCGGGTGTGGAGACCCAGTACTTC. Its protein is CASRGLAGVETQYF. The chain has TRBV6-5 and TRBJ2-5; 12 bases are a match to TRBD2. Germline CDR1 and CDR2: MNHEY and SVGAGI. V lost 6 bases to trimming and J lost 5 bases; unmatched junction nucleotides: 4. This CDR3 spans 14 amino acids.

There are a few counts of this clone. In DNA form, the CDR3 reads TGTGCCAGCAGCTTCCAGGGAGAAGACTATGGCTACACCTTC. Translating it yields CASSFQGEDYGYTF. The chain carries TRBV5-6 and TRBJ1-2; perhaps TRBD1 as D (5 bases). This CDR3 contains 14 residues. In germline, CDR1 is SGHDT, CDR2 YYEEEE. V was shortened by 2 bases and J by 3 bases, with 11 bases between the two germline ends.

In nucleotides, the CDR3 is TGCAGTGCTAGAGAGGGGGGTGGCTACACCTTC. This encodes CSAREGGGYTF. The gene calls are TRBV20-1 and TRBJ1-2; a weak D match, TRBD1 (5 bases). Trimming removed 0 bases from V and 7 bases from J, with 6 bases in between. The CDR3 extends over 11 amino acids. Germline V gene sequence: CDR1 DFQATT, CDR2 SNEGSKA (reference sequence).

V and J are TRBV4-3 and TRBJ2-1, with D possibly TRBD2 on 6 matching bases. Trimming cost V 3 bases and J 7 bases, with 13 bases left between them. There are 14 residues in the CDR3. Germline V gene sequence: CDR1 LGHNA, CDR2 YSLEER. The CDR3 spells CASSQVGGINEQFF. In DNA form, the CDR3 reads TGCGCCAGCAGCCAGGTTGGGGGGATTAATGAGCAGTTCTTC.

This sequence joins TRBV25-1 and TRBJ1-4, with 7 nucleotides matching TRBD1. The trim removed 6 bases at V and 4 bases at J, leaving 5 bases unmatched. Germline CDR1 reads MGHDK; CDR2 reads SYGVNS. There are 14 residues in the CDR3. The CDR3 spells CASSDRVNNEKLFF. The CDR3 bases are TGTGCCAGCAGCGACAGGGTCAATAATGAAAAACTGTTTTTT.

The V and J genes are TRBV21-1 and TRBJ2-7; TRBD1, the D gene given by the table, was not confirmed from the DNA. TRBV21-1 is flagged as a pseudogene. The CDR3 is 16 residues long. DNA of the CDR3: TGTGCCAGCAGCGAAAGGGACAGGTTTAGGACCTACGAGCAGTACTTC. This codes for CASSERDRFRTYEQYF.

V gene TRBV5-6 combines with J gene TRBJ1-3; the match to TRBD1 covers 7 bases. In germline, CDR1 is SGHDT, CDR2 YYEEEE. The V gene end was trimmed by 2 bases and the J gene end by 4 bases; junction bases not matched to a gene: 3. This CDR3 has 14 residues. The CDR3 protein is CASSFLTGGNTIYF. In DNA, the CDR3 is TGTGCCAGCAGCTTCCTGACAGGGGGAAACACCATATATTTT.

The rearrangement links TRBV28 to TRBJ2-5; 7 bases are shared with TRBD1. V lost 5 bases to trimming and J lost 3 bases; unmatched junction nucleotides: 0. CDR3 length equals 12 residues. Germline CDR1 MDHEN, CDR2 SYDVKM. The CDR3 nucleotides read TGTGCCAGCAGTCAGGGGGAAGAGACCCAGTACTTC. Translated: CASSQGEETQYF.

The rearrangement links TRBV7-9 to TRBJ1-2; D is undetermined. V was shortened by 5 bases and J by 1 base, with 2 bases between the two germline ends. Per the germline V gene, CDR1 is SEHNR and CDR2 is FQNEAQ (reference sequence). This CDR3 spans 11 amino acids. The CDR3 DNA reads TGTGCCAGCAGCCGTAACTATGGCTACACCTTC. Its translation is CASSRNYGYTF.

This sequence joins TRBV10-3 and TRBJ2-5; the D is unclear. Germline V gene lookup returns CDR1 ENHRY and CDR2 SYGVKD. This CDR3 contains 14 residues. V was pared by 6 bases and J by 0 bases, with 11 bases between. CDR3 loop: CAISLDAYQETQYF. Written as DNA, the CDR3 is TGTGCCATCAGCCTCGACGCGTACCAAGAGACCCAGTACTTC.

As DNA, the CDR3 is TGTGCCAGCAGCTTGAATCTCGTGGGAAGCTACACCTTC. This encodes CASSLNLVGSYTF. This rearrangement joins TRBV5-6 to TRBJ1-2; no definite D call. The germline V gene has CDR1 SGHDT and CDR2 YYEEEE. V lost 1 base to trimming and J lost 9 bases, with 13 bases between them. This CDR3 is built from 13 residues.

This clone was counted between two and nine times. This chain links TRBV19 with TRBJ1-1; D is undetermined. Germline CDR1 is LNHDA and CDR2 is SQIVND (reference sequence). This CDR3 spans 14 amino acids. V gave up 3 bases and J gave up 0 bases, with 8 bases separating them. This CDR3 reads CASSITVMNTEAFF. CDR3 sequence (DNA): TGTGCCAGTAGTATTACAGTCATGAACACTGAAGCTTTCTTT.

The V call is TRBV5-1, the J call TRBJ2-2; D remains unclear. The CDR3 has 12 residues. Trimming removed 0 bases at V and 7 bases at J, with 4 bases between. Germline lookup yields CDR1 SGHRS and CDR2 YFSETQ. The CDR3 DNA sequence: TGCGCCAGCAGCTTGGATCTCGGGGAGCTGTTTTTT. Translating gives CASSLDLGELFF.

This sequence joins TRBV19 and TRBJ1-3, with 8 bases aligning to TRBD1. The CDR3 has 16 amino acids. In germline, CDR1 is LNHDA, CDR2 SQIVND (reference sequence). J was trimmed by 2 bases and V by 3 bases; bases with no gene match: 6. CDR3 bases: TGTGCCAGTAGTATGCCCACGACAGGGGCTGGAAACACCATATATTTT. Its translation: CASSMPTTGAGNTIYF. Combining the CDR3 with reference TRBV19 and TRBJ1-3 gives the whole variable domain DGGITQSPKYLFRKEGQNVTLSCEQNLNHDAMYWYRQDPGQGLRLIYYSQIVNDFQKGDIAEGYSVSREKKESFPLTVTSAQKNPTAFYLCASSMPTTGAGNTIYFGEGSWLTVV.

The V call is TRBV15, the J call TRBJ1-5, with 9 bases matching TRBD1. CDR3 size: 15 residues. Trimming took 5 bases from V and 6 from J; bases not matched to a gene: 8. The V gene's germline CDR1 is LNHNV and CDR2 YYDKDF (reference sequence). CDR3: CATSVPGTGTQPQHF. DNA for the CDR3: TGTGCCACCAGCGTTCCGGGGACAGGGACTCAGCCCCAGCATTTT.

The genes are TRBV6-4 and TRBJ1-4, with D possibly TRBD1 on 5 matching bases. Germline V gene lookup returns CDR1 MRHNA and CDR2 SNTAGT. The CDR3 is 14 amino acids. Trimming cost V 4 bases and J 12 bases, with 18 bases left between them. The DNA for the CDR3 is TGTGCCAGCAGTGGAAGGGGTAAGGGATGGGAACTGTTTTTT. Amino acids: CASSGRGKGWELFF.

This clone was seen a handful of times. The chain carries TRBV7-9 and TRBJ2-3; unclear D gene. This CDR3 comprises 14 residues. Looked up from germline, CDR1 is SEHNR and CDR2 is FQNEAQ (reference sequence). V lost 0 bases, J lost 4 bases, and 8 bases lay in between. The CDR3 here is CASSLASDADTQYF. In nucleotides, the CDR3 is TGTGCCAGCAGCTTAGCGTCGGACGCAGATACGCAGTATTTT.

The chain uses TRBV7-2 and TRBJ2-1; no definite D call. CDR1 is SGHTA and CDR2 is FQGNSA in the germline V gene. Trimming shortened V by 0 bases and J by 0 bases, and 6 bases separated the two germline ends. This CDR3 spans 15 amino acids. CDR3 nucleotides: TGTGCCAGCAGCTTAGCTGCTTCCTCCTACAATGAGCAGTTCTTC. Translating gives CASSLAASSYNEQFF. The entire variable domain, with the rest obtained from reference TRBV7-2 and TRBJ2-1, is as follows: GAGVSQSPSNKVTEKGKDVELRCDPISGHTALYWYRQSLGQGLEFLIYFQGNSAPDKSGLPSDRFSAERTGGSVSTLTIQRTQQEDSAVYLCASSLAASSYNEQFFGPGTRLTVL.

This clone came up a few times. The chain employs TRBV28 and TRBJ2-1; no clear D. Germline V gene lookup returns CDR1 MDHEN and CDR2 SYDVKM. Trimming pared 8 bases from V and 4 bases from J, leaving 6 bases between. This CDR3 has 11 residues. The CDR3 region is CASFSYNEQFF. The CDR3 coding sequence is TGTGCCAGCTTCTCTTACAATGAGCAGTTCTTC.

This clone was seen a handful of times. The CDR3 protein is CASSANRVSSTGELFF. The CDR3 bases are TGTGCCAGCTCAGCTAACAGGGTGTCGAGCACCGGGGAGCTGTTTTTT. This chain uses TRBV18 with TRBJ2-2; possibly TRBD1 for D (6 bases). This CDR3 spans 16 amino acids. V lost 5 bases, J lost 4 bases, and 17 bases lay in between. Germline lookup yields CDR1 KGHSH and CDR2 LQKENI. The full variable domain, completed using reference TRBV18 and TRBJ2-2, is NAGVMQNPRHLVRRRGQEARLRCSPMKGHSHVYWYRQLPEEGLKFMVYLQKENIIDESGMPKERFSAEFPKEGPSILRIQQVVRGDSAAYFCASSANRVSSTGELFFGEGSRLTVL.

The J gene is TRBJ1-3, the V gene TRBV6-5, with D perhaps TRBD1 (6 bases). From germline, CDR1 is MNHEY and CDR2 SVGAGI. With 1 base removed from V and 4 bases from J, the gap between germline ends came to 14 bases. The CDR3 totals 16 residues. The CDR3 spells CASSYLGAGVGNTIYF. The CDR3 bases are TGTGCCAGCAGTTACTTAGGGGCAGGGGTAGGAAACACCATATATTTT.

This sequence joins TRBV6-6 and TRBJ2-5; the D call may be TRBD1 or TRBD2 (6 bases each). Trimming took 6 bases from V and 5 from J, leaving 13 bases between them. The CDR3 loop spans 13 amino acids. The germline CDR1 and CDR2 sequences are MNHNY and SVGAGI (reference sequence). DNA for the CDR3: TGTGCCAGCAGATTGGGGGGCCCCGAGACCCAGTACTTC. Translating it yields CASRLGGPETQYF.

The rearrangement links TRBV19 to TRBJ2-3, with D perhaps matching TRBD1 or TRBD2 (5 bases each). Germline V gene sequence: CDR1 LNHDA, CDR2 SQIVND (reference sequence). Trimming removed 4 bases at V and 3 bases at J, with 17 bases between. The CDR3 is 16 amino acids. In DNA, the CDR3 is TGTGCCAGTAGTAGGGGGTCTGGGCAGGGTACAGATACGCAGTATTTT. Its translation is CASSRGSGQGTDTQYF.

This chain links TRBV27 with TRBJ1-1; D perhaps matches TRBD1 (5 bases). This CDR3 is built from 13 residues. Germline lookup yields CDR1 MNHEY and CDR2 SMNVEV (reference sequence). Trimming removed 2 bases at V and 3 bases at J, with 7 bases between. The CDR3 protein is CASSLLGDTEAFF. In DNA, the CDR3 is TGTGCCAGCAGTTTACTAGGGGACACTGAAGCTTTCTTT.

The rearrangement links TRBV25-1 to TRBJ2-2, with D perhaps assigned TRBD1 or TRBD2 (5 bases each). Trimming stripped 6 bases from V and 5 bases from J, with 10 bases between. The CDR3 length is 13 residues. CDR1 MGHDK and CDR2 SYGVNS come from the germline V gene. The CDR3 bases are TGTGCCAGCAGGGGGGAAGGGACCGGGGAGCTGTTTTTT. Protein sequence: CASRGEGTGELFF.